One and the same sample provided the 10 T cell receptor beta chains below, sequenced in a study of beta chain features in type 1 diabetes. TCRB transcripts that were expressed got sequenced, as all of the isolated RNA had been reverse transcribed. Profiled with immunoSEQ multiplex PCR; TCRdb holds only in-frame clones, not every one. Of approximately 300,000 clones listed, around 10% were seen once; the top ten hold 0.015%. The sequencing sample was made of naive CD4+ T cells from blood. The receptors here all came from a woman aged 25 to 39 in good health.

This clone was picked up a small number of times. The CDR3 spells CASSLATGVTYEQYF. The CDR3 nucleotides read TGCGCCAGCAGCTTGGCAACAGGGGTCACCTACGAGCAGTACTTC. This chain uses TRBV5-1 with TRBJ2-7; 7 bases agree with TRBD1. Germline CDR1 is SGHRS and CDR2 is YFSETQ. The trim removed 0 bases at V and 2 bases at J, leaving 5 bases unmatched. There are 15 residues in the CDR3.

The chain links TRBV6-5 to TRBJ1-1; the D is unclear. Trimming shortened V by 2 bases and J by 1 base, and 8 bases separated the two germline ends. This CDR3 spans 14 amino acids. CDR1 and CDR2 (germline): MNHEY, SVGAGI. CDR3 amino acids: CASSYVQKNTEAFF. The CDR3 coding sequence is TGTGCCAGCAGTTACGTGCAGAAGAACACTGAAGCTTTCTTT.

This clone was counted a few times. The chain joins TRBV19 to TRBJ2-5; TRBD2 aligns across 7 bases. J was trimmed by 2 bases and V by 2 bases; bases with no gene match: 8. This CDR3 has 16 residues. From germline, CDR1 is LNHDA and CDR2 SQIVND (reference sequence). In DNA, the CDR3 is TGTGCCAGTAGTATAAAGGGACGGCGGGGGCAAGAGACCCAGTACTTC. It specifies CASSIKGRRGQETQYF.

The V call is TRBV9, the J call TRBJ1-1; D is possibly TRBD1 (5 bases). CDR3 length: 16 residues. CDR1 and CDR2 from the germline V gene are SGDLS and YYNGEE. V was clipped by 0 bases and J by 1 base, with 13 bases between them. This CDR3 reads CASSVAFGASNTEAFF. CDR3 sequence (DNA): TGTGCCAGCAGCGTAGCTTTTGGGGCTTCGAACACTGAAGCTTTCTTT.

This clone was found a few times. The CDR3: CASSSAGATTNEQFF. CDR3 nucleotides: TGTGCCAGCAGTTCAGCGGGGGCTACTACGAATGAGCAGTTCTTC. The chain couples TRBV28 to TRBJ2-1; 8 nucleotides match TRBD2. The CDR3 totals 15 residues. The V gene end was trimmed by 4 bases and the J gene end by 7 bases; junction bases not matched to a gene: 9. Germline V lookup: CDR1 MDHEN, CDR2 SYDVKM.

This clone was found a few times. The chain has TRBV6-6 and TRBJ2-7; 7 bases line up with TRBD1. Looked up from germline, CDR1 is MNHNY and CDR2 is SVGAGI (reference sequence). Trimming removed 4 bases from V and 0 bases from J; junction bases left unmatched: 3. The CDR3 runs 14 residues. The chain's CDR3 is CASSFGQASYEQYF. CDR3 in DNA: TGTGCCAGCAGTTTTGGACAGGCCTCCTACGAGCAGTACTTC.

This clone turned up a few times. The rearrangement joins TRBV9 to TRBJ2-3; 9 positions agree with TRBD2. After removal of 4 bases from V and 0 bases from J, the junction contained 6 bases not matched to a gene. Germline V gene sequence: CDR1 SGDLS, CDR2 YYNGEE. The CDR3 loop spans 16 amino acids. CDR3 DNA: TGTGCCAGCAGCCAATATAGCGGGAGCAGCACAGATACGCAGTATTTT. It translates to CASSQYSGSSTDTQYF.

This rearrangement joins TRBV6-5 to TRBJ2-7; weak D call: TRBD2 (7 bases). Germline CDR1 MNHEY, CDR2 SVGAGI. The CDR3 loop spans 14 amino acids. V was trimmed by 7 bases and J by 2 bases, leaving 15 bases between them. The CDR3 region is CASTYGGPPYEQYF. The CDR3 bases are TGTGCCAGCACGTACGGGGGGCCGCCCTACGAGCAGTACTTC.

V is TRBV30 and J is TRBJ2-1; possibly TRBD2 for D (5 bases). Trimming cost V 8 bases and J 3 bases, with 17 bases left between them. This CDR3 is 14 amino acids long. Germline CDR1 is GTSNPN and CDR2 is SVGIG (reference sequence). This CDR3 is CAGTRRPFYNEQFF. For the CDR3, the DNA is TGTGCCGGAACTAGGCGGCCTTTCTACAATGAGCAGTTCTTC. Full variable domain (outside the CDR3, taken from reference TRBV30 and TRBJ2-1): SQTIHQWPATLVQPVGSPLSLECTVEGTSNPNLYWYRQAAGRGLQLLFYSVGIGQISSEVPQNLSASRPQDRQFILSSKKLLLSDSGFYLCAGTRRPFYNEQFFGPGTRLTVL.

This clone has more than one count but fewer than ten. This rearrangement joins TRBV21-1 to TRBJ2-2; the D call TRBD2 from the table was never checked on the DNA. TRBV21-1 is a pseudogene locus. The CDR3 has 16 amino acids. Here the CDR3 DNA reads TGTGCCAGCAGCAAAGAAGAGCGGGAACCCACCGGGGAGCTGTTTTTT. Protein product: CASSKEEREPTGELFF.